This TCR beta chain was recorded in a study of T cell repertoires in aging, cancer and after chemotherapy. As for the study in general: Donors were grouped into six age bands spanning 30 or younger through 70 or older.

Amplification of TCR beta used genomic DNA extracted from peripheral blood. A mixed TRB-A/B primer pool amplified rearranged TRB by multiplex touch-down PCR. MiXCR, run by TCRdb on the multiplex PCR reads, gives a single entry per CDR3 protein. The sample records 7,000 to 9,500 distinct CDR3 sequences, under 25% being singletons. By share, this clonotype counts as medium-sized. Its antigen is not known. Germline V gene sequence: CDR1 MNHNS, CDR2 SASEGT. This CDR3 has 16 amino acids. V was clipped by 8 bases and J by 4 bases, with 22 bases between them. Study-level results: In cancer patients, declining TCR diversity with age involved lost richness and lost evenness.

V gene TRBV6-1 combines with J gene TRBJ2-3, with D unresolved. The clonotype was recovered from a human donor with a blood cancer. The donor label of this sample is uncertain. Sequencing was carried out using blood. CDR3 nucleotide sequence: TGTGCCAGCTACTCAGAGAGGAAAGGTCGCGCAGATACGCAGTATTTT. It codes for CASYSERKGRADTQYF.